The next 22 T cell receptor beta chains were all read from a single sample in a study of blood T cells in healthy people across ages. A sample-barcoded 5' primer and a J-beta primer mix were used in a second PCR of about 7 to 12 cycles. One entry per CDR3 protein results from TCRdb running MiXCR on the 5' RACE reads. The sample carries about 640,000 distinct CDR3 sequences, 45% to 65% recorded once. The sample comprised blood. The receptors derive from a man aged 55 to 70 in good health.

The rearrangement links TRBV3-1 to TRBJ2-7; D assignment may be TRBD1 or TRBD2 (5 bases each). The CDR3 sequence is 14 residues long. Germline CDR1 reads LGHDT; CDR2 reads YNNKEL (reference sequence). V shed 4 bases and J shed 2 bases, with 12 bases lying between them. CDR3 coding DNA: TGTGCCAGCAGCCGGGACCAGGGCCCCTACGAGCAGTACTTC. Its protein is CASSRDQGPYEQYF.

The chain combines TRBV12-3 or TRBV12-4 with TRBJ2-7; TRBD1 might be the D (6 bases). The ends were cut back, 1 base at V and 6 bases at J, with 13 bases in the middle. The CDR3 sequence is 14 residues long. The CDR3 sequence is CASSLGVQGPEQYF. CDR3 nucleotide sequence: TGTGCCAGCAGTTTAGGGGTACAGGGCCCCGAGCAGTACTTC.

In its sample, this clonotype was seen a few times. The CDR3 is CASTPGRGLEQFF. The CDR3 DNA is TGTGCCAGCACCCCAGGCCGCGGACTCGAGCAGTTCTTC. This chain connects TRBV12-3 or TRBV12-4 to TRBJ2-1; TRBD2 is a possible D gene (5 bases). CDR3 size: 13 residues. Trimming pared 7 bases from V and 10 bases from J, leaving 17 bases between.

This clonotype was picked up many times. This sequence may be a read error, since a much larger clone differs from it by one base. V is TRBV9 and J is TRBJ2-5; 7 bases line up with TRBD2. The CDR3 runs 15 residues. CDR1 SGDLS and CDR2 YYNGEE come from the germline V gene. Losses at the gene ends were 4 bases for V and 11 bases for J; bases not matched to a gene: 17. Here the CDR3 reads CASSTLAGTNNEQYF. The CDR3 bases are TGTGCCAGCAGCACTCTTGCCGGGACTAACAATGAGCAGTACTTC. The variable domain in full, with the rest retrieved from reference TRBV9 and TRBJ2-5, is DSGVTQTPKHLITATGQRVTLRCSPRSGDLSVYWYQQSLDQGLQFLIQYYNGEERAKGNILERFSAQQFPDLHSELNLSSLELGDSALYFCASSTLAGTNNEQYFGPGTRLLVL.

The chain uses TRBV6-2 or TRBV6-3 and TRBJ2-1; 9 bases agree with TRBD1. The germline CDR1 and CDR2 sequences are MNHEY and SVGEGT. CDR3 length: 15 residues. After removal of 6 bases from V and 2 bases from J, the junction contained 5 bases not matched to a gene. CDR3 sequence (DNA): TGTGCCAGCAGCGACAGGGGGGCCGCCTACAATGAGCAGTTCTTC. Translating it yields CASSDRGAAYNEQFF.

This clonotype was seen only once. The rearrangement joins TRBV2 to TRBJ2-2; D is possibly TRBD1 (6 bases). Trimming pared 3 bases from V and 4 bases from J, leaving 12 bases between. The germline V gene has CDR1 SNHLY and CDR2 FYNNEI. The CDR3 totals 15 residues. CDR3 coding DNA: TGTGCCAGCAGTGAGTGGCAGGGGTTCACCGGGGAGCTGTTTTTT. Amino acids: CASSEWQGFTGELFF.

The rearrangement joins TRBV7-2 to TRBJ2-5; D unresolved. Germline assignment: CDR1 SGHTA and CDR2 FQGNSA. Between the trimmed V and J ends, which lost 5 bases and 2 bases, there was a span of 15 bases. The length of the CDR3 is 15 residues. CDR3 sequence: CASSRRTGRQETQYF. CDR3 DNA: TGTGCCAGCAGCCGCCGAACGGGCCGACAAGAGACCCAGTACTTC.

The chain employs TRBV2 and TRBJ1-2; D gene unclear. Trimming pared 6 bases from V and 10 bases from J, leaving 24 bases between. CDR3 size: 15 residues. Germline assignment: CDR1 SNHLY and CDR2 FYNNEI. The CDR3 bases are TGTGCCAGCAGGGAGTTGCGGGCCCCCACAGATTCCTACACCTTC. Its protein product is CASRELRAPTDSYTF. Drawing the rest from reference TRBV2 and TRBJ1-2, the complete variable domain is EPEVTQTPSHQVTQMGQEVILRCVPISNHLYFYWYRQILGQKVEFLVSFYNNEISEKSEIFDDQFSVERPDGSNFTLKIRSTKLEDSAMYFCASRELRAPTDSYTFGSGTRLTVV.

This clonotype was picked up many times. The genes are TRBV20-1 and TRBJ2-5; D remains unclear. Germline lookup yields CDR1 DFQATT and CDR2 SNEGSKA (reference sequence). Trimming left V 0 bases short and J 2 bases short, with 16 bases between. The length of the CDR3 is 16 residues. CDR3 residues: CSARDLGGRSQETQYF. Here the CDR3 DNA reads TGCAGTGCTAGAGATCTCGGTGGGCGTTCGCAAGAGACCCAGTACTTC.

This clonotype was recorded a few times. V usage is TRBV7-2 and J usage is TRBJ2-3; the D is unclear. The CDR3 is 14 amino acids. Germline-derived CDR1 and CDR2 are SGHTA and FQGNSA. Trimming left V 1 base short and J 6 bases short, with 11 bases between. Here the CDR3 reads CASSLVSSWDTQYF. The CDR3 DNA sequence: TGTGCCAGCAGCTTAGTTAGCTCCTGGGATACGCAGTATTTT.

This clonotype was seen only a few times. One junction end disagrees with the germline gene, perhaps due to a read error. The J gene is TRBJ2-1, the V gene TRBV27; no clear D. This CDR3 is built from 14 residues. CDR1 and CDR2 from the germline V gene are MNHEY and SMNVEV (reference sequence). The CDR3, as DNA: TGTGCCAGCACTCGGCAGAATACCTATAATGAGCAGTTCTTC. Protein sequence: CASTRQNTYNEQFF.

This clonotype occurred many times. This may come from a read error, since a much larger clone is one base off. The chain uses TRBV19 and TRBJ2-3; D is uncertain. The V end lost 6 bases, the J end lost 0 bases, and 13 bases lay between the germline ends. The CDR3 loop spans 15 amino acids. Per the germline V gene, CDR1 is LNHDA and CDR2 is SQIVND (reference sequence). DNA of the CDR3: TGTGCCAGTAGGATGTACGCCTCTAGCACAGATACGCAGTATTTT. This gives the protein CASRMYASSTDTQYF.

In DNA, the CDR3 is TGTGCCAGCAGCCACTGGACTAGCGGCACAGATACGCAGTATTTT. This sequence encodes CASSHWTSGTDTQYF. The rearrangement joins TRBV4-2 to TRBJ2-3; the match to TRBD2 covers 9 bases. Germline V gene sequence: CDR1 LGHNA, CDR2 YNFKEQ. V shed 3 bases and J 1 base; nucleotides not matched to a gene: 2. CDR3 length equals 15 residues.

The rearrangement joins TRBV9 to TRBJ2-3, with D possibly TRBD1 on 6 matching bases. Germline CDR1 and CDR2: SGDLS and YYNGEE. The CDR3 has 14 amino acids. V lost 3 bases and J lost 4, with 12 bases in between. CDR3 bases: TGTGCCAGCAGCGGACGCAGGGGCCCAGATACGCAGTATTTT. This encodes CASSGRRGPDTQYF. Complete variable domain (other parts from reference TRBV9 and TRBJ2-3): DSGVTQTPKHLITATGQRVTLRCSPRSGDLSVYWYQQSLDQGLQFLIQYYNGEERAKGNILERFSAQQFPDLHSELNLSSLELGDSALYFCASSGRRGPDTQYFGPGTRLTVL.

The CDR3 nucleotides are TGTGCCAGCAGTACGGGGACGCCTGCCAGGGGTAATGGCTACACCTTC. Translated: CASSTGTPARGNGYTF. This chain connects TRBV5-5 to TRBJ1-2; D is perhaps TRBD1 (6 bases). The V gene's germline CDR1 is SGHKS and CDR2 YYEKEE (reference sequence). The CDR3 is 16 amino acids. With 5 bases removed from V and 6 bases from J, the gap between germline ends came to 23 bases.

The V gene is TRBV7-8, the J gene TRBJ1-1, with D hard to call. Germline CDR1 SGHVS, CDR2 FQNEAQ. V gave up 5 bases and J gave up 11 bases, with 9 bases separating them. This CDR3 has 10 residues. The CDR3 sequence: CASSPGHAFF. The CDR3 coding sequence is TGTGCCAGCAGCCCCGGTCATGCTTTCTTT.

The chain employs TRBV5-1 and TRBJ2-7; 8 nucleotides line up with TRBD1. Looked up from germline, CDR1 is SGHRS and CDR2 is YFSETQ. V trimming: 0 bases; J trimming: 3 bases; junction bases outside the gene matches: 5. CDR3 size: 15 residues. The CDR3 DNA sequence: TGCGCCAGCAGCTTGGTCCTAGACAGGGGCTACGAGCAGTACTTC. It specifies CASSLVLDRGYEQYF.

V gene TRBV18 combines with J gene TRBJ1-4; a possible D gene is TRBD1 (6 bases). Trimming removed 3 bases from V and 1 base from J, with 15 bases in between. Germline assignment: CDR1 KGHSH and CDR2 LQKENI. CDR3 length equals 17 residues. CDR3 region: CASSPRGLGVTNEKLFF. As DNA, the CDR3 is TGTGCCAGCTCACCCAGGGGCCTGGGGGTAACTAATGAAAAACTGTTTTTT. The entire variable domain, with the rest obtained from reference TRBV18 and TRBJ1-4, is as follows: NAGVMQNPRHLVRRRGQEARLRCSPMKGHSHVYWYRQLPEEGLKFMVYLQKENIIDESGMPKERFSAEFPKEGPSILRIQQVVRGDSAAYFCASSPRGLGVTNEKLFFGSGTQLSVL.

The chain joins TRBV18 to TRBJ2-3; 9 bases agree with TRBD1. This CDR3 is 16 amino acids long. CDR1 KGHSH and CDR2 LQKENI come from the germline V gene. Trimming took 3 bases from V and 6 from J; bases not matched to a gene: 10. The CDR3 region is CASSPPDRGGTDTQYF. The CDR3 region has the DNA TGTGCCAGCTCACCTCCAGACAGGGGGGGTACGGATACGCAGTATTTT.

The CDR3 region is CASSLVGQDNEQFF. The CDR3 bases are TGCGCCAGCAGCTTGGTGGGACAGGACAATGAGCAGTTCTTC. This chain uses TRBV5-1 with TRBJ2-1; 8 bases line up with TRBD1. J gave up 5 bases and V 0 bases, and 1 base lay outside the gene matches. From germline, CDR1 is SGHRS and CDR2 YFSETQ. This CDR3 comprises 14 residues.

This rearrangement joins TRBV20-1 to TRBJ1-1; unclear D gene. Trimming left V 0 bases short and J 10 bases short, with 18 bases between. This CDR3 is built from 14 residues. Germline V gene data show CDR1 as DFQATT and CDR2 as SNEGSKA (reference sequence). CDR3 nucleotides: TGCAGTGCTAGAGATGGTTTCCGGGGAGGAGGAGCTTTCTTT. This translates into CSARDGFRGGGAFF.

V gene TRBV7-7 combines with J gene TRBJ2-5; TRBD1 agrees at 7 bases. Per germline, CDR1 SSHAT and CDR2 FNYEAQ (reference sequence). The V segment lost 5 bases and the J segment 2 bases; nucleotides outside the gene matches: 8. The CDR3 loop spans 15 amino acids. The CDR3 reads CASSQNRGPQETQYF. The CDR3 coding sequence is TGTGCCAGCAGCCAAAACAGGGGACCTCAAGAGACCCAGTACTTC. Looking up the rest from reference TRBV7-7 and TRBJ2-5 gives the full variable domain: GAGVSQSPRYKVTKRGQDVTLRCDPISSHATLYWYQQALGQGPEFLTYFNYEAQPDKSGLPSDRFSAERPEGSISTLTIQRTEQRDSAMYRCASSQNRGPQETQYFGPGTRLLVL.